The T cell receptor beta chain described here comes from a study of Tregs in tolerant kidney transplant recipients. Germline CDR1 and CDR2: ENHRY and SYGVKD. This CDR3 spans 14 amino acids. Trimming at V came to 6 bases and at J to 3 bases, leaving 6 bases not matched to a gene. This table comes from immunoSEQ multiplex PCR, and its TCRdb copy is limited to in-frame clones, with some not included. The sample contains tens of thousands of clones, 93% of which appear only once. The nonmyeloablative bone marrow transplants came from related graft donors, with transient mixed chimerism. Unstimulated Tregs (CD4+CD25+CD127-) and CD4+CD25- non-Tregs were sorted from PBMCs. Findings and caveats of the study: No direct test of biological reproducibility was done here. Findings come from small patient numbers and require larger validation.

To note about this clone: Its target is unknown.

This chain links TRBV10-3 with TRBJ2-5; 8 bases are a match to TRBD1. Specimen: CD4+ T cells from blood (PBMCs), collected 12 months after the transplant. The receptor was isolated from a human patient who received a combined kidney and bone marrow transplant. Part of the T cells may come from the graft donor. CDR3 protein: CAISYGQGEETQYF. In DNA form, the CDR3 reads TGTGCCATCAGCTACGGACAGGGTGAAGAGACCCAGTACTTC.